The 30 T cell receptor beta chains below come from one sample, sequenced in a study of somatic mutations in cytotoxic T cells in rheumatoid arthritis. TCRdb's table, derived via immunoSEQ multiplex PCR, lists solely in-frame clones and lacks some. The sample lists under 12,000 clones, roughly four fifths occurring once. Input material: CD8+ T cells sorted from blood. Receptors originate from a woman aged 55 to 70 with rheumatoid arthritis.

The chain is built from TRBV21-1 and TRBJ2-3; the table assigns TRBD2, which was not confirmed against the DNA. TRBV21-1 is a documented pseudogene. The CDR3 runs 16 residues. CDR3: CASSKYSYEVTDTQYF. For the CDR3, the DNA is TGTGCCAGCAGCAAATATTCTTACGAGGTAACAGATACGCAGTATTTT.

V and J are TRBV7-9 and TRBJ2-7; possible D gene TRBD2, 5 bases. CDR3 length equals 12 residues. Germline V gene lookup returns CDR1 SEHNR and CDR2 FQNEAQ (reference sequence). Trimming stripped 1 base from V and 12 bases from J, with 13 bases between. CDR3 nucleotide sequence: TGTGCCAGCAGCTTAGAATACGGGGTGGTGTACTTC. Translation gives CASSLEYGVVYF.

The V and J genes are TRBV7-3 and TRBJ2-1; D perhaps matches TRBD2 (6 bases). V shed 6 bases and J shed 0 bases, with 12 bases lying between them. Per the germline V gene, CDR1 is SGHTA and CDR2 is FQGTGA. This CDR3 comprises 15 residues. The CDR3 protein is CASSFGLHSYNEQFF. The CDR3 DNA reads as TGTGCCAGCAGTTTCGGACTACACTCCTACAATGAGCAGTTCTTC.

This clone appeared a single time. The gene calls are TRBV5-1 and TRBJ2-2, with unresolved D. V lost 4 bases and J lost 6, with 10 bases in between. Germline-derived CDR1 and CDR2 are SGHRS and YFSETQ. The CDR3 sequence is 13 residues long. Written as DNA, the CDR3 is TGCGCCAGCAGCCCACTACGGTCCGGGGAGCTGTTTTTT. Translating gives CASSPLRSGELFF.

CDR3 sequence (DNA): TGTGCCAGCAGCGTAGGCGCTAGCGGATCCTACGAGCAGTACTTC. Its translation is CASSVGASGSYEQYF. The genes are TRBV9 and TRBJ2-7; 7 nucleotides agree with TRBD2. The V segment lost 0 bases and the J segment 1 base; nucleotides outside the gene matches: 4. Per germline, CDR1 SGDLS and CDR2 YYNGEE. The length of the CDR3 is 15 residues.

The count of this clone is one. The J gene is TRBJ2-5, the V gene TRBV5-6; TRBD1 aligns across 11 bases. Germline lookup yields CDR1 SGHDT and CDR2 YYEEEE. The V segment lost 4 bases and the J segment 3 bases; nucleotides outside the gene matches: 5. CDR3 length equals 15 residues. The CDR3 nucleotides read TGTGCCAGCAGCCCCCGGACAGGGGGCGAAGAGACCCAGTACTTC. This sequence encodes CASSPRTGGEETQYF.

This clone is a singleton in its sample. The CDR3 protein is CASSGRDYGVNEQFF. CDR3 bases: TGTGCCAGCAGCGGCCGGGACTACGGGGTTAATGAGCAGTTCTTC. The genes are TRBV7-9 and TRBJ2-1; 7 bases align to TRBD2. The CDR3 has 15 amino acids. Looked up from germline, CDR1 is SEHNR and CDR2 is FQNEAQ (reference sequence). J was trimmed by 7 bases and V by 5 bases; bases with no gene match: 11.

The genes are TRBV5-8 and TRBJ2-2; 8 bases map to TRBD1. The germline gives CDR1 SGHTS, CDR2 YDEGEE. Trimming at V came to 2 bases and at J to 6 bases, leaving 9 bases not matched to a gene. The CDR3 is made up of 16 amino acids. CDR3 in amino acids: CASSFRQGKAAGELFF. The CDR3 nucleotides are TGTGCCAGCAGCTTCCGACAGGGGAAAGCGGCCGGGGAGCTGTTTTTT.

Note on this clone: An end of the junction differs from the germline gene, which may be a read error. The genes are TRBV9 and TRBJ2-1; no clear D. This CDR3 contains 14 residues. Germline-derived CDR1 and CDR2 are SGDLS and YYNGEE. The CDR3 DNA is TGTGCCAGCAGCGTAGCAGGCCGACACAATGAGCAGCTCTTC. Protein: CASSVAGRHNEQLF.

This clone came up once. The chain is built from TRBV19 and TRBJ2-3; 9 nucleotides align to TRBD1. Germline CDR1 is LNHDA and CDR2 is SQIVND (reference sequence). The CDR3 extends over 15 amino acids. Trimming took 4 bases from V and 8 from J; bases not matched to a gene: 10. The CDR3 loop reads CASSTQRDRVPTQYF. CDR3 coding DNA: TGTGCCAGTAGTACCCAACGGGACAGGGTTCCTACGCAGTATTTT. The full variable domain, its missing parts supplied by reference TRBV19 and TRBJ2-3, is DGGITQSPKYLFRKEGQNVTLSCEQNLNHDAMYWYRQDPGQGLRLIYYSQIVNDFQKGDIAEGYSVSREKKESFPLTVTSAQKNPTAFYLCASSTQRDRVPTQYFGPGTRLTVL.

This clone was seen a single time. The sample has other DNA sequences that encode this CDR3 too. The genes are TRBV6-5 and TRBJ2-1; no firm D call. From germline, CDR1 is MNHEY and CDR2 SVGAGI. The CDR3 is 15 residues long. V dropped 4 bases and J dropped 8 bases, with 18 bases sitting between them. The CDR3 sequence is CASSLLEDGGDEQFF. For the CDR3, the DNA is TGTGCCAGCAGTTTATTGGAAGACGGTGGAGATGAGCAGTTCTTC.

This sequence joins TRBV9 and TRBJ2-1; the match to TRBD2 covers 7 bases. Germline V gene lookup returns CDR1 SGDLS and CDR2 YYNGEE. CDR3 length: 15 amino acids. V lost 0 bases to trimming and J lost 3 bases; unmatched junction nucleotides: 3. The CDR3: CASSVESGDYNEQFF. The DNA for the CDR3 is TGTGCCAGCAGCGTAGAGAGCGGGGACTACAATGAGCAGTTCTTC.

The V call is TRBV29-1, the J call TRBJ2-3, with D possibly being TRBD1 (6 bases). The CDR3 has 15 amino acids. Per germline, CDR1 SQVTM and CDR2 ANQGSEA. Trimming left V 4 bases short and J 0 bases short, with 14 bases between. The CDR3 reads CSVAPGHPSTDTQYF. As DNA, the CDR3 is TGCAGCGTTGCGCCGGGACACCCTAGCACAGATACGCAGTATTTT.

J is TRBJ2-7 and V is TRBV27; 11 bases align to TRBD2. The junction had 3 bases not matched to a gene; V was cut back by 2 bases and J by 0 bases. Germline V gene data show CDR1 as MNHEY and CDR2 as SMNVEV (reference sequence). The CDR3 sequence is 16 residues long. CDR3 residues: CASSLRGLAASYEQYF. As DNA, the CDR3 is TGTGCCAGCAGTTTAAGGGGACTAGCGGCCTCCTACGAGCAGTACTTC.

This clone was recorded once. This rearrangement joins TRBV4-1 to TRBJ1-1; D might be TRBD1 (6 bases). With 1 base removed from V and 4 bases from J, the gap between germline ends came to 10 bases. In germline, CDR1 is MGHRA, CDR2 YSYEKL. The CDR3 contains 14 residues. CDR3 sequence reads: CASSQVTGTTEAFF. The CDR3 nucleotides read TGCGCCAGCAGCCAAGTTACAGGGACCACTGAAGCTTTCTTT.

V and J are TRBV7-9 and TRBJ2-1; 9 bases agree with TRBD1. V dropped 5 bases and J dropped 8; count of bases not matched to a gene: 1. The CDR3 length is 12 residues. Germline V gives CDR1 SEHNR, CDR2 FQNEAQ (reference sequence). CDR3 amino acids: CASSRQGDEQFF. CDR3 bases: TGTGCCAGCAGCCGACAGGGGGATGAGCAGTTCTTC. The full variable domain, its missing parts supplied by reference TRBV7-9 and TRBJ2-1, is DTGVSQNPRHKITKRGQNVTFRCDPISEHNRLYWYRQTLGQGPEFLTYFQNEAQLEKSRLLSDRFSAERPKGSFSTLEIQRTEQGDSAMYLCASSRQGDEQFFGPGTRLTVL.

This clone is termed medium-sized (0.01 to 0.1%). V and J are TRBV7-2 and TRBJ2-7, with D unresolved. The CDR3 is 13 residues long. The germline V and J ends were trimmed by 4 bases and 0 bases, with 7 bases remaining between them. Germline CDR1 is SGHTA and CDR2 is FQGNSA. The CDR3 sequence: CASSYTDSYEQYF. The CDR3, as DNA: TGTGCCAGCAGCTACACCGACTCCTACGAGCAGTACTTC.

The rearrangement joins TRBV14 to TRBJ2-1; 9 nucleotides match TRBD2. Trimming cost V 2 bases and J 0 bases; bases outside gene matches: 11. There are 19 residues in the CDR3. Germline CDR1 reads SGHDN; CDR2 reads FVKESK. The CDR3 bases are TGTGCCAGCAGCCAACATCTCGGGGCTAGCGGGACCTCCTACAATGAGCAGTTCTTC. Translation: CASSQHLGASGTSYNEQFF.

This clone was detected a few times. This CDR3 reads CASNKGQFLNTEAFF. The CDR3 DNA sequence: TGCGCCAGCAACAAAGGACAGTTTCTGAACACTGAAGCTTTCTTT. The chain uses TRBV4-1 and TRBJ1-1; tentative D call: TRBD1 (6 bases). Germline loops: CDR1 MGHRA, CDR2 YSYEKL. The CDR3 runs 15 residues. V was cut by 7 bases and J by 0 bases, with 15 bases left in between.

The chain carries TRBV6-1 and TRBJ1-3; D is unclear. This CDR3 comprises 13 residues. Germline V gene lookup returns CDR1 MNHNS and CDR2 SASEGT. Trimming shortened V by 4 bases and J by 3 bases, and 7 bases separated the two germline ends. CDR3 coding DNA: TGTGCCAGCAGTGGAATCGGTGGAAACACCATATATTTT. Its translation is CASSGIGGNTIYF.

This clone appeared once. The gene calls are TRBV9 and TRBJ2-3, with 10 bases that match TRBD2. The CDR3 runs to 18 residues. Trimming took 0 bases from V and 5 from J; bases not matched to a gene: 12. Germline lookup yields CDR1 SGDLS and CDR2 YYNGEE. For the CDR3, the DNA is TGTGCCAGCAGCGTAGCCCCAGCTAGCGGGAGTCGAAGAGATACGCAGTATTTT. Protein: CASSVAPASGSRRDTQYF.

The J gene is TRBJ2-1, the V gene TRBV13, with a possible D match to TRBD1 (5 bases). The CDR3 is made up of 15 amino acids. Germline V lookup: CDR1 PRHDT, CDR2 FYEKMQ (reference sequence). Trimming removed 2 bases from V and 3 bases from J, with 11 bases in between. CDR3 protein: CASSLWGPNYNEQFF. The CDR3 bases are TGTGCCAGCAGCTTATGGGGCCCAAACTACAATGAGCAGTTCTTC. The complete variable domain, with remaining parts taken from reference TRBV13 and TRBJ2-1, reads AAGVIQSPRHLIKEKRETATLKCYPIPRHDTVYWYQQGPGQDPQFLISFYEKMQSDKGSIPDRFSAQQFSDYHSELNMSSLELGDSALYFCASSLWGPNYNEQFFGPGTRLTVL.

The rearrangement links TRBV28 to TRBJ1-5, with a possible D match to TRBD1 (5 bases). CDR3 size: 14 residues. The germline gives CDR1 MDHEN, CDR2 SYDVKM. The V end lost 7 bases, the J end lost 3 bases, and 13 bases lay between the germline ends. The CDR3 DNA is TGTGCCAGCATCCTTGCAGGGAACAATCAGCCCCAGCATTTT. Protein sequence: CASILAGNNQPQHF.

The CDR3 region is CASSHYRENYEQYF. The CDR3, as DNA: TGTGCCAGCAGCCATTACAGGGAAAACTACGAGCAGTACTTC. The chain links TRBV4-2 to TRBJ2-7, with D tentatively TRBD1 (6 bases). CDR1 and CDR2 from the germline V gene are LGHNA and YNFKEQ. V lost 3 bases to trimming and J lost 3 bases, with 12 bases between them. The CDR3 is 14 residues long.

This chain joins TRBV6-1 and TRBJ2-7; 7 bases align to TRBD1. Germline V gives CDR1 MNHNS, CDR2 SASEGT. The V gene end was trimmed by 4 bases and the J gene end by 1 base; junction bases not matched to a gene: 7. The length of the CDR3 is 15 residues. In DNA, the CDR3 is TGTGCCAGCAGTGTGTTCAGGGACAGATCCTACGAGCAGTACTTC. This translates into CASSVFRDRSYEQYF.

V usage is TRBV29-1 and J usage is TRBJ2-3; 10 nucleotides align to TRBD2. The CDR3 extends over 15 amino acids. Germline CDR1 SQVTM, CDR2 ANQGSEA. Unmatched junction bases numbered 7, after V lost 6 bases and J lost 1 base. CDR3 in amino acids: CSVAPLAGGTDTQYF. The CDR3 DNA reads as TGCAGCGTCGCACCTCTAGCGGGGGGCACAGATACGCAGTATTTT.

The CDR3 DNA is TGTGCCAGCAGTGGTGGGACTAGCGGTTACTCCTACAATGAGCAGTTCTTC. Encoded protein: CASSGGTSGYSYNEQFF. This chain links TRBV2 with TRBJ2-1; TRBD2 matches at 11 bases. CDR1 SNHLY and CDR2 FYNNEI come from the germline V gene. The V and J ends lost 4 bases and 0 bases, in that order; junction bases with no gene match: 5. The CDR3 runs to 17 residues.

The CDR3 DNA reads TGTGCCAGCAGTTTAGACAGGGGGGGCCAGCCCCAGCATTTT. Translation gives CASSLDRGGQPQHF. This chain links TRBV27 with TRBJ1-5; 9 bases are a match to TRBD1. In germline, CDR1 is MNHEY, CDR2 SMNVEV (reference sequence). The CDR3 covers 14 residues. With 2 bases clipped from V and 7 bases from J, the junction kept 3 bases outside the gene matches.

This chain connects TRBV27 to TRBJ1-2; 7 nucleotides align to TRBD1. Germline lookup yields CDR1 MNHEY and CDR2 SMNVEV (reference sequence). The CDR3 extends over 14 amino acids. The trim removed 3 bases at V and 4 bases at J, leaving 5 bases unmatched. The CDR3 nucleotides read TGTGCCAGCAGTTTGAGGGGGCGATCCTATGGCTACACCTTC. Translation: CASSLRGRSYGYTF.

The CDR3 DNA reads as TGTGCCAGCAGCCTCCTTTTTAGCGGAGATGAGCAGTTCTTC. Encoded protein: CASSLLFSGDEQFF. The rearrangement joins TRBV7-2 to TRBJ2-1, with D possibly matching TRBD2 (6 bases). Trimming pared 5 bases from V and 8 bases from J, leaving 16 bases between. Germline V gives CDR1 SGHTA, CDR2 FQGNSA. The CDR3 covers 14 residues.